This T cell receptor beta chain emerged from a study of siplizumab effects on memory and regulatory T cells. Produced via immunoSEQ multiplex PCR; TCRdb's table is partial and in-frame only. The profile shows around 120,000 clones, roughly 94% of them singletons. Trimming removed 2 bases at V and 5 bases at J, with 12 bases between. There are 14 residues in the CDR3. Germline V lookup: CDR1 SGHTA, CDR2 FQGNSA. This TCR was sampled from a human donor in good health. The sequenced sample consisted of non-Treg CD4+ T cells sorted from blood. J is TRBJ1-1 and V is TRBV7-2; D unclear. The CDR3 loop reads CASSLSYAATEAFF. CDR3 in DNA: TGTGCCAGCAGCTTATCTTATGCGGCGACTGAAGCTTTCTTT. The full variable domain, with the rest looked up from reference TRBV7-2 and TRBJ1-1, is GAGVSQSPSNKVTEKGKDVELRCDPISGHTALYWYRQSLGQGLEFLIYFQGNSAPDKSGLPSDRFSAERTGGSVSTLTIQRTQQEDSAVYLCASSLSYAATEAFFGQGTRLTVV.